Listed below are T cell receptor beta chains from one sample, sequenced in a study of cytomegalovirus exposure and HLA in healthy donors. The assay was immunoSEQ multiplex PCR, and TCRdb's table has in-frame clones only and misses some. The table includes 180,000 or so clones, 76% detected once. Sequencing was performed on PBMCs. The receptors were sampled from a young man in good health and CMV-seronegative. CDR3s include the opening cysteine and the closing phenylalanine or tryptophan. Fields, in order: clone size, D gene, J gene, V gene, CDR3 DNA, CDR3 protein. The D gene is left open where the match is weak. Only some rows state a clone size, as once, few, many or a class for expanded clones.

>.|.|TRBJ2-1|TRBV18
TGTGCCAGCTCCCCTCTAGCCACTGAGCAGTTCTTC
CASSPLATEQFF
>.|TRBD1|TRBJ2-6|TRBV27
TGTGCCAGCAGTTTATCGCGGGGACAGGACTCTGGGGCCAACGTCCTGACTTTC
CASSLSRGQDSGANVLTF
>.|.|TRBJ1-2|TRBV27
TGTGCCAGCAGTTTCGGGCAGGGTGGCTACACCTTC
CASSFGQGGYTF
>.|.|TRBJ2-5|TRBV5-1
TGCGCCAGCAGCTCAGAGGCAGAGACCCAGTACTTC
CASSSEAETQYF
>.|.|TRBJ2-3|TRBV10-3
TGTGCCATCAGTGAGACCCGGGACTTCCCTCTTAACACAGATACGCAGTATTTT
CAISETRDFPLNTDTQYF
>once|.|TRBJ1-1|TRBV5-5
TGTGCCAGCAGCTTGGACAGGGCTAATGGTTACACTGAAGCTTTCTTT
CASSLDRANGYTEAFF
>.|.|TRBJ1-4|TRBV19
TGTGCCAGTAGTATTCAGCCTCCTGGTCTTCGAGGACTGTTTTTT
CASSIQPPGLRGLFF
>.|.|TRBJ2-5|TRBV5-1
TGCGCCAGCAGAGAGGGAATCGGCGCAGAGACCCAGTACTTC
CASREGIGAETQYF
>.|.|TRBJ1-1|TRBV5-4
TGTGCCAGCAGCCCCGTAGGGGCAATGAACACTGAAGCTTTCTTT
CASSPVGAMNTEAFF
>.|.|TRBJ2-2|TRBV9
TGTGCCAGCAGCGACCTGACTCGAGGGAACACCGGGGAGCTGTTTTTT
CASSDLTRGNTGELFF
>.|.|TRBJ2-7|TRBV5-1
TGCGCCAGCAGCTTGGGACGGGTCAACGTGGGGCAGTACTTC
CASSLGRVNVGQYF
>.|TRBD1|TRBJ2-2|TRBV19
TGTGCCAGTACAAGGGACAGGATAGAGCTGTTTTTT
CASTRDRIELFF
>.|TRBD1|TRBJ1-1|TRBV11-2
TGTGCCAGCAGCCCGACAGGGGGCTTTGGCACTGAAGCTTTCTTT
CASSPTGGFGTEAFF
>few|TRBD1|TRBJ1-2|TRBV7-9
TGTTCCAGCAGGCCTCCGGGACAGCGCTATGGCTACACCTTC
CSSRPPGQRYGYTF
>medium-sized|.|TRBJ2-1|TRBV6-6
TGTGCCAGCAGTTCTTTCAGGGGAGAGGGCGAGCAGTTCTTC
CASSSFRGEGEQFF
>.|.|TRBJ2-4|TRBV18
TGTGCCAGCTCACCCAACAAAAACATTCAGTACTTC
CASSPNKNIQYF
>.|TRBD1|TRBJ2-3|TRBV5-1
TGCGCCAGCAGCTCACGATCACCGGGACAGGGGACAGATACGCAGTATTTT
CASSSRSPGQGTDTQYF
>few|TRBD1|TRBJ1-2|TRBV5-6
TGTGCCAGCAGCTTGGAGAGGGGGCGGGGTGGCTACACCTTC
CASSLERGRGGYTF
>.|TRBD2|TRBJ2-7|TRBV5-1
TGCGCCAGCAGCTTGATCACTAGCGGGGGTTACGAGCAGTACTTC
CASSLITSGGYEQYF
>.|.|TRBJ2-5|TRBV2
TGTGCCAGCATTAGAGGGCCGGGAGAGACCCAGTACTTC
CASIRGPGETQYF
>.|.|TRBJ2-7|TRBV5-1
TGCGCCAGCAGCTTGGTGCGGAGCGCCGCCTACGAGCAGTACTTC
CASSLVRSAAYEQYF
>.|TRBD2|TRBJ2-3|TRBV7-2
TGTGCCAGCAGCGTAGGACTAGCCGCAGATACGCAGTATTTT
CASSVGLAADTQYF
>.|TRBD2|TRBJ2-1|TRBV4-2
TGTGCCAGCAGCATCAAGGGTAATAGCGGGGCCGACAATGAGCAGTTCTTC
CASSIKGNSGADNEQFF
>.|.|TRBJ2-5|TRBV7-2
TGTGCCAGCAGAAGCAGGGGGGAAGGTAAGAAGTACTTC
CASRSRGEGKKYF
>.|.|TRBJ1-6|TRBV6-1
TGTGCCAGCAGTGATCAGGGCAGATCTAATTCACCCCTCCACTTT
CASSDQGRSNSPLHF
>.|TRBD1|TRBJ2-2|TRBV28
TGTGCCAGCAGTCTGACAGGGGGGGGCGGGGAGCTGTTTTTT
CASSLTGGGGELFF
>once|TRBD1|TRBJ1-2|TRBV28
TGTGCCAGCAGTTTGGGACAGAAAGTTTATGGCTACACCTTC
CASSLGQKVYGYTF
>.|.|TRBJ2-2|TRBV7-3
TGTGCCAGCAGCATCCGCGGACAACCTCACGGGGAGCTGTTTTTT
CASSIRGQPHGELFF
>.|.|TRBJ1-2|TRBV20-1
TGCAGTGCAACAGCTCTCTATGGCTACACCTTC
CSATALYGYTF
>.|.|TRBJ1-5|TRBV25-1
TGTGCCAGCAGTGGCCCAGGGGTCAATCAGCCCCAGCATTTT
CASSGPGVNQPQHF
>.|TRBD2|TRBJ2-3|TRBV15
TGTGCCACCAGCAGATATCCGGGACTACCCACAGATACGCAGTATTTT
CATSRYPGLPTDTQYF
>.|TRBD1|TRBJ1-1|TRBV12-5
TGTGCTAGTGGCCAGGAGGGGGCTCGTGAAGCTTTCTTT
CASGQEGAREAFF
>few|.|TRBJ2-7|TRBV27
TGTGCCAGCAGTTTAACCCCCGGGGATTTGCACTACGAGCAGTACTTC
CASSLTPGDLHYEQYF
>.|TRBD1|TRBJ2-7|TRBV5-1
TGCGCCAGCAGTAACCCAGGGGGCGGCGAGCAGTACTTC
CASSNPGGGEQYF
>.|.|TRBJ2-7|TRBV10-2
TGCGCCAGCAGTTTAGCGGCGGCCGAGCAGTACTTC
CASSLAAAEQYF
>.|TRBD2|TRBJ2-3|TRBV7-2
TGTGCCAGCAGCACGACTAGCGGGGGGGCTGCAGATACGCAGTATTTT
CASSTTSGGAADTQYF
>.|.|TRBJ2-5|TRBV6-1
TGTGCCAGCACCCGGACATCCTTGGAGACCCAGTACTTC
CASTRTSLETQYF
>.|.|TRBJ2-5|TRBV6-6
TGTGCCAGCAGTTACTCTAAATCCTCCGAGACCCAGTACTTC
CASSYSKSSETQYF
>.|.|TRBJ1-3|TRBV19
TGTGCCAGTAGCCCTTCCTATGGAAACACCATATATTTT
CASSPSYGNTIYF
>.|TRBD2|TRBJ2-1|TRBV6-5
TGTGCCAGCAGACCTCTAGCGGGAGGTGAGCAGTTCTTC
CASRPLAGGEQFF
>.|.|TRBJ2-3|TRBV6-6
TGTGCCAGCAGTTACTCGCGCCCCGGGACTCTTTTT
CASSYSRPGTLF
>.|TRBD2|TRBJ2-5|TRBV5-1
TGCGCCAGCAGCTTCCAGCGGGGGGTTCAAGAGACCCAGTACTTC
CASSFQRGVQETQYF
>.|.|TRBJ2-3|TRBV28
TGTGCCAGCAGTCTCACAGGGTTTACAGATACGCAGTATTTT
CASSLTGFTDTQYF
>.|TRBD2|TRBJ2-7|TRBV14
TGTGCCAGCAGCCGAAGCGCCACTAGCGGGAGGTATCGGTCCTACGAGCAGTACTTC
CASSRSATSGRYRSYEQYF
>.|TRBD2|TRBJ2-7|TRBV28
TGTGCCAGCAGTCCCTTAGCGGGTACCTCCTACGAGCAGTACTTC
CASSPLAGTSYEQYF
>.|.|TRBJ1-1|TRBV6-5
TGTGCCAGCAGTGTCCAAATGAACACTGAAGCTTTCTTT
CASSVQMNTEAFF
>.|TRBD1|TRBJ1-1|TRBV6-6
TGTGCCAGCAGCCGGGACAGGGGGCGAGGGAGTACTGAGGCTTTCTTT
CASSRDRGRGSTEAFF
>few|TRBD2|TRBJ2-7|TRBV5-1
TGCGCCAGCAGCTTTCAAGCGGGGGGTTGGGAGCAGTACTTC
CASSFQAGGWEQYF
>.|TRBD2|TRBJ2-3|TRBV7-9
TGTGCCAGCAGCTCCCTTGAGCTAGCGGGGGGGCAAGATACGCAGTATTTT
CASSSLELAGGQDTQYF
>.|TRBD2|TRBJ2-2|TRBV27
TGTGCCAGCAGAGCTAGCGGGAGGTCCGGGGAGCTGTTTTTT
CASRASGRSGELFF
>.|.|TRBJ1-3|TRBV6-6
TGTGCCAGCAGTTCCACCGGTACCATATATTTT
CASSSTGTIYF